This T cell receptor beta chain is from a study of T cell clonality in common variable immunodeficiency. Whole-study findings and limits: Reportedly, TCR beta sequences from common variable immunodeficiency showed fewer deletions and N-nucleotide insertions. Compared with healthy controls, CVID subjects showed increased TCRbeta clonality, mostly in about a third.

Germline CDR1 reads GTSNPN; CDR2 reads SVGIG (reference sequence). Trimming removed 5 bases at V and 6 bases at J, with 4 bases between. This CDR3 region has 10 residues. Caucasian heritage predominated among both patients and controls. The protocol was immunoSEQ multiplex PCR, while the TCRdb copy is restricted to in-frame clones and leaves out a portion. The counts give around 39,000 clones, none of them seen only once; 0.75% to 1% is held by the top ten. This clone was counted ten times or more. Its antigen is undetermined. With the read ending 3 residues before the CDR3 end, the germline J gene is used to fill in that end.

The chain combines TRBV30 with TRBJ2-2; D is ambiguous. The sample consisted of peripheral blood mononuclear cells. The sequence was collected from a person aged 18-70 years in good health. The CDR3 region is CAWGPGELFF. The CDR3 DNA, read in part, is TGTGCCTGGGGGCCCGGGGAG.